Listed below are T cell receptor beta chains from one sample, sequenced in a study of blood T cell repertoires in COVID-19. Sequencing used immunoSEQ multiplex PCR; TCRdb keeps in-frame clones, though not all of them. The sample consists of over 55,000 clones, about 70% of them appearing once. Sequences were obtained from peripheral blood. These receptor sequences come from a woman in her sixties or seventies with acute or convalescent COVID-19. CDR3s include the opening cysteine and the closing phenylalanine or tryptophan. The D gene is left open where the match is weak. The size field is filled for only some rows; it gives once, few, many or a size class.

size	V	D	J	CDR3	DNA
once	TRBV12-3/TRBV12-4	NA	TRBJ2-1	CASSFVRGEQFF	TGTGCCAGCAGCTTTGTACGGGGTGAGCAGTTCTTC
NA	TRBV14	TRBD1	TRBJ1-2	CASSVDRGYGYTF	TGTGCCAGCAGCGTCGACAGGGGCTATGGCTACACCTTC
once	TRBV28	NA	TRBJ1-1	CASSLTAYSNTEAFF	TGTGCCAGCAGTTTAACAGCCTACTCGAACACTGAAGCTTTCTTT
NA	TRBV9	NA	TRBJ2-1	CASSVRSASNEQFF	TGTGCCAGCAGCGTAAGGTCGGCTAGCAATGAGCAGTTCTTC
NA	TRBV5-1	TRBD1	TRBJ1-2	CASSSEGQGFYGYTF	TGCGCCAGCAGCTCGGAGGGACAGGGCTTCTATGGCTACACCTTC
NA	TRBV5-1	NA	TRBJ1-2	CASSWAEGYGYTF	TGCGCCAGTTCGTGGGCAGAAGGCTATGGCTACACCTTC
NA	TRBV15	TRBD2	TRBJ2-7	CATSRERTSGGEQYF	TGTGCCACCAGCAGAGAGCGGACTAGCGGGGGGGAGCAGTACTTC
NA	TRBV9	TRBD1	TRBJ1-5	CASSPGQASNQPQHF	TGTGCCAGCAGCCCGGGACAGGCAAGCAATCAGCCCCAGCATTTT
few	TRBV19	NA	TRBJ2-7	CASSLHGQTSYEQYF	TGTGCCAGTAGTCTTCACGGACAGACATCCTACGAGCAGTACTTC
NA	TRBV5-1	TRBD1	TRBJ1-3	CASSMGQSSGNTIYF	TGCGCCAGCAGCATGGGACAGAGCTCTGGAAACACCATATATTTT
NA	TRBV19	NA	TRBJ1-1	CASSAAQVPTEAFF	TGTGCCAGTAGTGCCGCGCAGGTCCCGACTGAAGCTTTCTTT
NA	TRBV7-6	TRBD1	TRBJ2-3	CASSPRDRSPSTDTQYF	TGTGCCAGCAGCCCCAGGGACAGGTCCCCAAGCACAGATACGCAGTATTTT
NA	TRBV11-2	NA	TRBJ1-2	CASSFLGNGYTF	TGTGCCAGCAGCTTTCTCGGGAATGGCTACACCTTC
NA	TRBV5-1	TRBD1	TRBJ1-1	CASSLIVGQGARNTEAFF	TGCGCCAGCAGCTTGATTGTTGGACAGGGGGCGCGGAACACTGAAGCTTTCTTT
NA	TRBV6-5	TRBD1	TRBJ1-1	CASSNDRGTEAFF	TGTGCCAGTAGCAACGACAGGGGCACTGAAGCTTTCTTT
NA	TRBV7-9	NA	TRBJ1-1	CASSFLGGRTEAFF	TGTGCCAGCAGCTTTTTAGGCGGGAGGACTGAAGCTTTCTTT
NA	TRBV7-9	TRBD2	TRBJ2-3	CASSRRASGDTDTQYF	TGTGCCAGCAGCCGCCGAGCTAGCGGAGACACAGATACGCAGTATTTT
NA	TRBV6-6	NA	TRBJ1-3	CASSYEGTGNTIYF	TGTGCCAGCAGTTACGAGGGTACAGGAAACACCATATATTTT
NA	TRBV18	TRBD1	TRBJ2-7	CASSPQGQGGREQYF	TGTGCCAGCTCACCACAAGGACAGGGAGGCCGCGAGCAGTACTTC